The 29 T cell receptor beta chains in this list originate from one sample, sequenced in a study of control samples from healthy donors and cancer patients. Generated by immunoSEQ multiplex PCR, the TCRdb table keeps only in-frame clones and is missing some. The sample lists under 130,000 clones; roughly 90% were seen once. Sequencing used PBMCs. The receptor source for this set is a man aged 55 to 70 with lung cancer.

The chain couples TRBV18 to TRBJ1-5; D is perhaps TRBD1 (5 bases). Germline CDR1 and CDR2: KGHSH and LQKENI. The V end was cut by 3 bases, the J end by 6 bases, with 9 bases between. The CDR3 runs to 13 residues. The CDR3 DNA reads TGTGCCAGCTCACCCGGGGGGGGTCAGCCCCAGCATTTT. As protein: CASSPGGGQPQHF.

This sequence joins TRBV3-1 (or the pseudogene TRBV3-2) and TRBJ2-5; D is unresolved. The length of the CDR3 is 13 residues. Germline-derived CDR1 and CDR2 are LGHDT and YNNKEL (reference sequence). The V gene lost 6 bases and the J gene lost 3 bases, with 11 bases spanning the gap. CDR3 loop: CASSAYEEETQYF. The CDR3 bases are TGTGCCAGCAGTGCTTATGAGGAAGAGACCCAGTACTTC.

V gene TRBV9 combines with J gene TRBJ2-1; tentative D call: TRBD2 (5 bases). The CDR3 consists of 12 residues. Germline V lookup: CDR1 SGDLS, CDR2 YYNGEE. Trimming removed 3 bases at V and 12 bases at J, with 13 bases between. CDR3 bases: TGTGCCAGCAGCGGCTTGAGGGCTGGGCAGTTCTTC. Translation: CASSGLRAGQFF.

The V gene is TRBV5-6, the J gene TRBJ1-2, with D unresolved. Trimming pared 2 bases from V and 2 bases from J, leaving 10 bases between. This CDR3 comprises 14 residues. Germline CDR1 is SGHDT and CDR2 is YYEEEE. DNA of the CDR3: TGTGCCAGCAGCTTTTATAACCAAAACTATGGCTACACCTTC. Translation: CASSFYNQNYGYTF.

V and J are TRBV6-6 and TRBJ1-1; weak D call: TRBD1 (6 bases). V lost 6 bases, J lost 5 bases, and 16 bases lay in between. In germline, CDR1 is MNHNY, CDR2 SVGAGI (reference sequence). The CDR3 runs to 14 residues. CDR3 region: CASSYRVGQTEAFF. The CDR3 coding sequence is TGTGCCAGCAGCTACAGGGTAGGTCAGACTGAAGCTTTCTTT.

This chain links TRBV18 with TRBJ2-7; tentative D call: TRBD1 (5 bases). Trimming removed 5 bases at V and 1 base at J, with 9 bases between. CDR1 and CDR2 from the germline V gene are KGHSH and LQKENI. This CDR3 contains 13 residues. The CDR3 region is CASSGRDSYEQYF. The DNA of the CDR3 is TGTGCCAGCTCAGGCAGGGATTCCTACGAGCAGTACTTC.

The chain links TRBV3-1 (or the pseudogene TRBV3-2) to TRBJ2-1; D might be TRBD1 (5 bases). The germline V and J ends were trimmed by 1 base and 1 base, with 8 bases remaining between them. Germline V CDR1 and CDR2: LGHDT, YNNKEL (reference sequence). This CDR3 spans 15 amino acids. In DNA form, the CDR3 reads TGTGCCAGCAGCCAAGTACAGGAGTCCTACAATGAGCAGTTCTTC. Amino acids: CASSQVQESYNEQFF.

The table lists this clone with a count of one. The chain recombines TRBV10-3 with TRBJ2-1, with TRBD2 matching 8 bases. After removal of 5 bases from V and 3 bases from J, the junction contained 6 bases not matched to a gene. Germline V gene lookup returns CDR1 ENHRY and CDR2 SYGVKD. The CDR3 runs 15 residues. CDR3 nucleotide sequence: TGTGCCATCAGTACCAGCGGGGGCGACTACAATGAGCAGTTCTTC. Protein: CAISTSGGDYNEQFF.

The CDR3 DNA is TGCGCCAGCAGTCCCGGCAGGGGTGAGACCCAGTACTTC. The encoded protein is CASSPGRGETQYF. The rearrangement links TRBV10-1 to TRBJ2-5; possibly TRBD1 for D (6 bases). The ends were cut back, 5 bases at V and 5 bases at J, with 12 bases in the middle. CDR1 is WNHNN, CDR2 SYGVQD, per germline (reference sequence). The CDR3 runs 13 residues.

V and J are TRBV10-1 and TRBJ1-2; possibly TRBD1 for D (5 bases). Between the trimmed V and J ends, which lost 10 bases and 8 bases, there was a span of 26 bases. The CDR3 runs 15 residues. The germline V gene encodes CDR1 WNHNN and CDR2 SYGVQD (reference sequence). CDR3 in DNA: TGCGCCACCGGTGTGTACGCTTACAGGCGGGACGGCTACACCTTC. It encodes CATGVYAYRRDGYTF.

This clone was observed at least ten times. Other DNA sequences in this sample translate to the same CDR3. The chain carries TRBV29-1 and TRBJ1-1, with a weak D call TRBD1 (5 bases). CDR1 is SQVTM and CDR2 is ANQGSEA in the germline V gene. With 0 bases removed from V and 2 bases from J, the gap between germline ends came to 10 bases. This CDR3 has 14 amino acids. This CDR3 reads CSVEERQGNTEAFF. The CDR3 DNA follows: TGCAGCGTTGAAGAAAGGCAGGGAAACACTGAAGCTTTCTTT.

The chain employs TRBV7-9 and TRBJ1-2, with a weak D call TRBD1 (6 bases). Germline CDR1 is SEHNR and CDR2 is FQNEAQ (reference sequence). The CDR3 sequence is 14 residues long. With 5 bases removed from V and 2 bases from J, the gap between germline ends came to 12 bases. The CDR3 loop reads CASSIETGNYGYTF. As DNA, the CDR3 is TGTGCCAGCAGCATAGAGACAGGCAACTATGGCTACACCTTC.

This clone was seen once. J is TRBJ1-6 and V is TRBV12-5; no clear D. The CDR3 has 17 amino acids. V was pared by 2 bases and J by 9 bases, with 20 bases between. The germline gives CDR1 LGHNT, CDR2 FRNRAP. CDR3 sequence reads: CASGLLRIVDRGSPLHF. The CDR3 bases are TGTGCTAGTGGTTTGTTGAGAATTGTGGATCGGGGTTCACCCCTCCACTTT.

DNA of the CDR3: TGCGCCAGCAGCCAATCCTTAGCGGTTGTGCCCTACGAGCAGTACGTC. Encoded protein: CASSQSLAVVPYEQYV. The V gene is TRBV4-1, the J gene TRBJ2-7, with a possible D match to TRBD2 (6 bases). The CDR3 contains 16 residues. The V end lost 2 bases, the J end lost 2 bases, and 16 bases lay between the germline ends. Germline values: CDR1 MGHRA, CDR2 YSYEKL.

The chain joins TRBV18 to TRBJ2-2; 9 nucleotides align to TRBD1. The CDR3 has 12 residues. Germline V lookup: CDR1 KGHSH, CDR2 LQKENI. CDR3 nucleotide sequence: TGTGCTACAGGGGGCTACACCGGGGAGCTGTTTTTT. It encodes CATGGYTGELFF.

The rearrangement uses TRBV5-6 and TRBJ1-3, with 9 bases identical to TRBD1. CDR3 length: 15 residues. Germline V CDR1 and CDR2: SGHDT, YYEEEE. The junction had 3 bases not matched to a gene; V was cut back by 2 bases and J by 3 bases. CDR3 amino acids: CASSLTGGYGNTIYF. The CDR3 DNA sequence: TGTGCCAGCAGCTTAACAGGGGGCTATGGAAACACCATATATTTT.

The chain joins TRBV23-1 to TRBJ2-7; perhaps TRBD2 as D (6 bases). TRBV23-1 is flagged as an ORF with uncertain function. The CDR3 has 17 residues. V lost 2 bases, J lost 3 bases, and 20 bases lay in between. The CDR3, as DNA: TGCGCCAGCAGTCAACCTACCGGGACCCCGGGGGTCTACGAGCAGTACGTC. It yields the protein CASSQPTGTPGVYEQYV.

This clone was seen a handful of times. This chain joins TRBV5-6 and TRBJ1-6; D not resolved. V lost 1 base and J lost 7, with 12 bases in between. The CDR3 length is 15 residues. CDR1 and CDR2 (germline): SGHDT, YYEEEE. The CDR3 sequence: CASSLSPSGNSPLHF. The CDR3 DNA reads TGTGCCAGCAGCTTGTCGCCCAGTGGAAATTCACCCCTCCACTTT.

The chain joins TRBV18 to TRBJ2-1; 10 bases map to TRBD1. The V gene's germline CDR1 is KGHSH and CDR2 LQKENI. This CDR3 contains 16 residues. Trimming took 4 bases from V and 2 from J; bases not matched to a gene: 5. As DNA, the CDR3 is TGTGCCAGCTCACGACAGGGGGCTAGCCCCTACAATGAGCAGTTCTTC. Amino acids: CASSRQGASPYNEQFF.

V gene TRBV5-1 combines with J gene TRBJ2-7; TRBD1 matches 8 bases. Germline V gives CDR1 SGHRS, CDR2 YFSETQ. Germline trimming cut 5 bases from V and 6 bases from J; bases unmatched to any gene: 10. The CDR3 covers 14 residues. The CDR3 protein is CASSPEGQGFEQYV. The CDR3 bases are TGCGCCAGCAGTCCCGAAGGACAGGGATTCGAGCAGTACGTC.

The gene calls are TRBV7-2 and TRBJ2-5; unclear D gene. Deletions cut 4 bases from V and 2 bases from J, with 8 bases between. This CDR3 has 13 residues. Germline V lookup: CDR1 SGHTA, CDR2 FQGNSA. The CDR3 nucleotides read TGTGCCAGCAGCTCCGACTTACAAGAGACCCAGTACTTC. It is translated as CASSSDLQETQYF.

The gene calls are TRBV2 and TRBJ2-3; 10 nucleotides align to TRBD2. The J segment lost 7 bases and the V segment lost 3 bases, leaving 16 bases of the junction unmatched. The CDR3 loop spans 18 amino acids. Germline CDR1 SNHLY, CDR2 FYNNEI. The CDR3 region has the DNA TGTGCCAGCAGTGAGTGGGTAGCGGGGGGACCAGGCGGGAATACGCAGTATTTT. Its translation is CASSEWVAGGPGGNTQYF.

The chain has TRBV29-1 and TRBJ1-1; D is undetermined. CDR1 is SQVTM and CDR2 is ANQGSEA in the germline V gene. This CDR3 comprises 13 residues. V gave up 6 bases and J gave up 5 bases, with 16 bases separating them. CDR3 region: CSVFPRPGTEAFF. The CDR3 DNA follows: TGCAGCGTCTTTCCACGCCCGGGGACTGAAGCTTTCTTT.

This clone was seen just once. The chain has TRBV4-1 and TRBJ2-1; 8 nucleotides align to TRBD2. V dropped 0 bases and J dropped 10; count of bases not matched to a gene: 14. This CDR3 spans 17 amino acids. Germline V lookup: CDR1 MGHRA, CDR2 YSYEKL. CDR3 bases: TGCGCCAGCAGCCAAGATCCTCCGGGGGGGGGCCCTGGAGAGCAGTTCTTC. Protein sequence: CASSQDPPGGGPGEQFF.

The chain joins TRBV5-8 to TRBJ1-2; 7 bases align to TRBD1. The ends lost 2 bases at V and 5 bases at J; junction bases unmatched: 9. CDR3 size: 15 residues. Germline values: CDR1 SGHTS, CDR2 YDEGEE. DNA of the CDR3: TGTGCCAGCAGCTTTTCCGACAGGGTGATTTATGGCTACACCTTC. Translating it yields CASSFSDRVIYGYTF. The entire variable domain, with the rest obtained from reference TRBV5-8 and TRBJ1-2, is as follows: EAGVTQSPTHLIKTRGQQATLRCSPISGHTSVYWYQQALGLGLQFLLWYDEGEERNRGNFPPRFSGRQFPNYSSELNVNALELEDSALYLCASSFSDRVIYGYTFGSGTRLTVV.

V usage is TRBV27 and J usage is TRBJ2-5; no firm D call. Trimming left V 8 bases short and J 5 bases short, with 15 bases between. The CDR3 has 13 amino acids. Germline CDR1 MNHEY, CDR2 SMNVEV (reference sequence). As DNA, the CDR3 is TGTGCCAGCGGATTGCCCCCGGCGGAGACCCAGTACTTC. Its translation: CASGLPPAETQYF.

This chain joins TRBV4-1 and TRBJ1-4; 10 bases are a match to TRBD1. Trimming cost V 4 bases and J 8 bases; bases outside gene matches: 4. The germline gives CDR1 MGHRA, CDR2 YSYEKL. The CDR3 runs to 14 residues. CDR3 nucleotides: TGCGCCAGCAGCCTCGGACAGGGGGGGGAAAAACTGTTTTTT. Protein sequence: CASSLGQGGEKLFF.

CDR3 coding DNA: TGTGCCAGCAGCCAAGGGGCTCCCTATGGCTACACCTTC. Amino acid sequence: CASSQGAPYGYTF. This rearrangement joins TRBV3-1 (or the pseudogene TRBV3-2) to TRBJ1-2, with D unresolved. The CDR3 loop spans 13 amino acids. Per germline, CDR1 LGHDT and CDR2 YNNKEL (reference sequence). Trimming stripped 1 base from V and 4 bases from J, with 7 bases between.

The rearrangement links TRBV6-6 to TRBJ1-2; D gene uncertain. This CDR3 region has 11 residues. With 5 bases removed from V and 5 bases from J, the gap between germline ends came to 6 bases. Germline lookup yields CDR1 MNHNY and CDR2 SVGAGI (reference sequence). CDR3 residues: CASSTAYGYTF. CDR3 DNA sequence: TGTGCCAGCAGTACCGCTTATGGCTACACCTTC.